This is a list of T cell receptor beta chains from one sample in a study of blood T cell repertoires in COVID-19. This table comes from immunoSEQ multiplex PCR, and its TCRdb copy is limited to in-frame clones, with some not included. Of more than 200,000 clones in the sample, approximately 87% are singletons; the top ten hold around 2.2%. Sequenced input: peripheral blood. The receptors here all came from a woman in her 50s with acute or convalescent COVID-19. The CDR3 runs from the conserved cysteine through the conserved F or W. D genes are given only for firm matches. Part of the rows lack a size; the others show once, few, many or a class for expanded clones.

abundance,v_gene,d_gene,j_gene,CDR3nt,CDR3aa
once,TRBV2,TRBD1,TRBJ1-2,TGTGCCAGCAGTAGGGCAGGGGGCAGCTATGGCTACACCTTC,CASSRAGGSYGYTF
once,TRBV21-1,-,TRBJ1-3,TGTGCCAGCAGCAAGCAGGGAAACACCATATATTTT,CASSKQGNTIYF
once,TRBV30,-,TRBJ2-1,TGTGCCTGGAGTGAGGGAGGCGGATCGTACAATGAGCAGTTCTTC,CAWSEGGGSYNEQFF
-,TRBV19,-,TRBJ2-7,TGTGCCAGTAGTATCCAAAGCGGGACAGGAAACTACGAGCAGTACTTC,CASSIQSGTGNYEQYF
-,TRBV25-1,-,TRBJ1-3,TGTGCCAGCAGTGAATATTTGAGGGATCGAAACACCATATATTTT,CASSEYLRDRNTIYF
-,TRBV5-1,TRBD1,TRBJ1-2,TGCGCCAGCAGCCCGTCCGCGACAGGGCTCTATGGCTACACCTTC,CASSPSATGLYGYTF
-,TRBV7-9,TRBD1,TRBJ1-1,TGTGCCAGCGGAGGACAGGGGGGCACTGAAGCTTTCTTT,CASGGQGGTEAFF
-,TRBV7-8,-,TRBJ2-7,TGTGCCAGCAGCTTATTCTCAGGATGGGCCTACGAGCAGTACTTC,CASSLFSGWAYEQYF
-,TRBV5-5,TRBD1,TRBJ1-2,TGTGCCAGCAGCCTGGGGGCAGGGGGCTATGGCTACACCTTC,CASSLGAGGYGYTF
-,TRBV3-1/TRBV3-2,-,TRBJ2-5,TGTGCCAGCAGCCCCGGACACAACCAAGAGACCCAGTACTTC,CASSPGHNQETQYF
-,TRBV9,TRBD2,TRBJ2-1,TGTGCCAGCAGCGTAGGGGGAGGGACCTTAAATGAGCAGTTCTTC,CASSVGGGTLNEQFF
-,TRBV4-2,-,TRBJ2-3,TGTGCCAGCAGCCAGGGGGCGGGTACGCAGTATTTT,CASSQGAGTQYF
few,TRBV7-9,TRBD1,TRBJ1-6,TGTGCCAGCAGTACCGGGACAGGGGCTTTATCACCCCTCCACTTT,CASSTGTGALSPLHF
-,TRBV3-1/TRBV3-2,TRBD2,TRBJ2-1,TGTGCCAGCAACCCTAGCGGGGGGTCCTACAATGAGCAGTTCTTC,CASNPSGGSYNEQFF
-,TRBV7-9,-,TRBJ1-1,TGTGCCAGCAGCTTAGTTGAGGAGAGCACTGAAGCTTTCTTT,CASSLVEESTEAFF